The clone carrying this T cell receptor (beta chain) was counted between two and nine times. V was clipped by 3 bases and J by 5 bases; unmatched bases: 5. This CDR3 has 15 residues. Looked up from germline, CDR1 is MGHRA and CDR2 is YSYEKL. This record belongs to a study of neurological immune-mediated disorders. Using its own MiXCR run on the 5' RACE reads, TCRdb lists one record per CDR3 protein. In the table there are about 9,200 distinct CDR3 sequences, roughly 21% of which are singletons. The sequencing input was CD8+ T cells from blood. The sequence was collected from a woman aged 55-69 years with HTLV-1-associated myelopathy (HAM/TSP). The chain recombines TRBV4-1 with TRBJ2-1; TRBD2 agrees at 9 bases. The CDR3 DNA reads as TGCGCCAGCAGCCACCCCCAGCGGGGGGACAATGAGCAGTTCTTC. Its translation: CASSHPQRGDNEQFF.